Described below is a single T cell receptor beta chain sequence and its context. CD45RO-negative cells were positively selected for CCR7, leaving out terminally differentiated effector memory CD45RA+ cells. The protocol was immunoSEQ multiplex PCR, while the TCRdb copy is restricted to in-frame clones and leaves out a portion. There are over 2 million clones in the sample; about 95% occur only once, and about 1.1% lies in the top ten. The sample originates from a study of shared clonotypes between healthy human individuals. Germline lookup yields CDR1 MNHEY and CDR2 SMNVEV (reference sequence). This CDR3 is built from 14 residues. Between the trimmed V and J ends, which lost 0 bases and 6 bases, there was a span of 9 bases.

V gene TRBV27 combines with J gene TRBJ1-5; D gene unclear. This TCR was recovered from a man aged 18 to 35 in good health. Sample: naive CD8+ T cells sorted from blood. The CDR3 sequence is CASSLSGGFQPQHF. The CDR3, as DNA: TGTGCCAGCAGTTTATCCGGAGGATTTCAGCCCCAGCATTTT.